This T cell receptor (beta chain) was found in a study of metastatic and nonmetastatic thyroid tumors. Patients underwent thyroid surgery, and none had received any treatment before it. TCRdb reprocessed the PCR reads using MiXCR. The sample has over 10,000 clones, around 25% seen once. By its share, this clone is medium-sized. The source material was adjacent normal tissue. This clonotype was obtained from a female donor with papillary thyroid cancer or a benign thyroid nodule (not recorded which). Some clones in this sample may be carry-over from other donors' samples.

The CDR3 DNA sequence: TGCAGTGCCACCCTGCTCGGGACTAGCGGGTTTTACGAGCAGTACTTC. This codes for CSATLLGTSGFYEQYF. This rearrangement joins TRBV20-1 to TRBJ2-7; 12 bases map to TRBD2. Germline CDR1 reads DFQATT; CDR2 reads SNEGSKA (reference sequence). This CDR3 has 16 amino acids. Trimming removed 6 bases from V and 4 bases from J; junction bases left unmatched: 13.